The 8 T cell receptor beta chains below come from one sample, sequenced in a study of vaccination and CD4 T cells after COVID-19. Cultured CD4+ T-cell DNA underwent Oncomine TCR Beta short-read sequencing. TCRdb reanalysed the PCR reads using MiXCR and keeps one entry per CDR3 protein. The table records roughly 12,000 distinct CDR3 sequences, approximately 53% of them present only once. Sample treatment: roughly 10-day PBMC culture with coronavirus spike peptide pools or control peptides (ViraFEST assay). Their antigen targets remain unknown. Sequencing was performed on CD4+ T cells from blood, cultured in vitro. These TCRs come from a human donor who had recovered from COVID-19.

This clonotype was detected only a few times. This chain uses TRBV14 with TRBJ1-5; D unclear. V was shortened by 1 base and J by 3 bases, with 4 bases between the two germline ends. The CDR3 has 13 residues. Germline values: CDR1 SGHDN, CDR2 FVKESK. For the CDR3, the DNA is TGTGCCAGCAGCCAAGGGATCAATCAGCCCCAGCATTTT. It yields the protein CASSQGINQPQHF.

CDR3 residues: CASSFTGTNTEAFF. The CDR3 bases are TGTGCCAGCAGCTTTACCGGGACGAACACTGAAGCTTTCTTT. This sequence joins TRBV7-9 and TRBJ1-1, with a tentative D call TRBD1 (5 bases). Germline lookup yields CDR1 SEHNR and CDR2 FQNEAQ (reference sequence). The CDR3 length is 14 residues. The V end was cut by 3 bases, the J end by 1 base, with 9 bases between.

Worth noting for this clonotype: A much larger clone lies one base from this, so it may be a read error. This sequence joins TRBV12-3 or TRBV12-4 and TRBJ1-1; D is undetermined. This CDR3 is built from 13 residues. CDR3 protein: CVSSFLQGGRAFF. DNA for the CDR3: TGTGTCAGCAGCTTCCTACAAGGAGGGAGGGCTTTCTTT.

Only one count was recorded for this clonotype. The V call is TRBV19, the J call TRBJ2-3, with 9 nucleotides matching TRBD2. Germline CDR1 LNHDA, CDR2 SQIVND (reference sequence). Germline trimming cut 3 bases from V and 4 bases from J; bases unmatched to any gene: 5. The CDR3 has 15 residues. The CDR3: CASSMREGLSDTQYF. In DNA form, the CDR3 reads TGTGCCAGTAGTATGCGGGAGGGCCTGTCAGATACGCAGTATTTT.

This clonotype has just a few counts. The genes are TRBV10-2 and TRBJ1-5; the D is unclear. This CDR3 region has 13 residues. V lost 6 bases and J lost 0, with 6 bases in between. CDR1 is WSHSY, CDR2 SAAADI, per germline. In nucleotides, the CDR3 is TGCGCCAGCAGGGACGGTAGCAATCAGCCCCAGCATTTT. Residues: CASRDGSNQPQHF.

This clonotype has more than one count but fewer than ten. The chain combines TRBV6-1 with TRBJ2-5, with D uncertain. Trimming shortened V by 6 bases and J by 7 bases, and 9 bases separated the two germline ends. This CDR3 has 11 residues. Germline loops: CDR1 MNHNS, CDR2 SASEGT. CDR3 sequence reads: CASSHAGTQYF. The CDR3 DNA is TGTGCCAGCAGCCACGCCGGGACCCAGTACTTC.

The chain combines TRBV6-1 with TRBJ1-1, with TRBD1 matching over 11 bases. Germline CDR1 is MNHNS and CDR2 is SASEGT. This CDR3 comprises 14 residues. V lost 5 bases, J lost 7 bases, and 6 bases stayed unmatched. CDR3 sequence reads: CASSPRTGGYEAFF. The CDR3 DNA reads TGTGCCAGCAGTCCGAGGACAGGGGGCTATGAAGCTTTCTTT.

The chain recombines TRBV5-1 with TRBJ2-6; a weak D match, TRBD1 (6 bases). Germline V lookup: CDR1 SGHRS, CDR2 YFSETQ. Trimming left V 4 bases short and J 0 bases short, with 11 bases between. The CDR3 consists of 16 residues. The CDR3 here is CASSEGVSSGANVLTF. The CDR3 DNA reads as TGCGCCAGCAGCGAGGGGGTTAGCTCTGGGGCCAACGTCCTGACTTTC.